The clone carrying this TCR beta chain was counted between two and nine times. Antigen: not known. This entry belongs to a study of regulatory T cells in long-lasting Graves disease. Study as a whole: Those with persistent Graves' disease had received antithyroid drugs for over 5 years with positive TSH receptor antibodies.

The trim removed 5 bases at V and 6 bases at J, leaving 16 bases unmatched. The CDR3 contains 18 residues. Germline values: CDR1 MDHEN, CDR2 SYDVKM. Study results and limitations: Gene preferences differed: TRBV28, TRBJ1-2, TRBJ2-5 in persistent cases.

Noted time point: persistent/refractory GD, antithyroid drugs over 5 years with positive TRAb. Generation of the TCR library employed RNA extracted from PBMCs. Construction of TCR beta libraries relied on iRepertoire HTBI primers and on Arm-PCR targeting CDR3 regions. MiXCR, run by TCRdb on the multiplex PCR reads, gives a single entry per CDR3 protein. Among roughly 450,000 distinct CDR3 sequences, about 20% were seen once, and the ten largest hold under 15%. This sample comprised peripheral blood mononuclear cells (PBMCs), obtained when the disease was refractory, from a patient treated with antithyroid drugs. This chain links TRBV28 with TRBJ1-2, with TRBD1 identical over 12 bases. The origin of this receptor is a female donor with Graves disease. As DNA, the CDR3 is TGTGCCAGCAGTCCCCCAACGGGGACAGGGGGCGCGGTGGATGGCTACACCTTC. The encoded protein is CASSPPTGTGGAVDGYTF.